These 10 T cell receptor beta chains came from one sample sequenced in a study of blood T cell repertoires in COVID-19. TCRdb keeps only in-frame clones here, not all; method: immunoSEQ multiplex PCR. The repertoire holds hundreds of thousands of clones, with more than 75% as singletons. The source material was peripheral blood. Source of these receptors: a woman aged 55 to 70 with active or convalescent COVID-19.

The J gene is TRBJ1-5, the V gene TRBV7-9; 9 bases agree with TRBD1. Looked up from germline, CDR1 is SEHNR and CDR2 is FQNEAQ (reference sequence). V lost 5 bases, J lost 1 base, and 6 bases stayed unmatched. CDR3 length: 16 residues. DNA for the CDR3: TGTGCCAGCAGCCTACAGGGGGCGGGAAGCAATCAGCCCCAGCATTTT. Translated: CASSLQGAGSNQPQHF.

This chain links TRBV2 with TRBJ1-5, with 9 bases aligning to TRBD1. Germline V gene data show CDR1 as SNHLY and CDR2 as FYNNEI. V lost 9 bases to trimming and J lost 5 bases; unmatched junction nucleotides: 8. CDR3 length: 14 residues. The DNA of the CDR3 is TGTGCCAGTAGGACAGGGGTTAGTCATCAGCCCCAGCATTTT. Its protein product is CASRTGVSHQPQHF.

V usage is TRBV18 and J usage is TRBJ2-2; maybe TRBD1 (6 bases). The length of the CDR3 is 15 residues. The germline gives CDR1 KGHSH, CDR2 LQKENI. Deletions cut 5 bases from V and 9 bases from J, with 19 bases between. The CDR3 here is CASSTGTHNKRELFF. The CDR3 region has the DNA TGTGCCAGCTCAACCGGGACACATAATAAACGGGAGCTGTTTTTT.

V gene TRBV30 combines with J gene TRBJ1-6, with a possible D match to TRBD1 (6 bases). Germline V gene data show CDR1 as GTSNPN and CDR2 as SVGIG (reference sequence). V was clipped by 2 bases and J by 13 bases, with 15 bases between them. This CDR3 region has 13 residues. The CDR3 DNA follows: TGTGCCTGGAGTAGAAAGGGACAATCCCCCCTCCACTTT. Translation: CAWSRKGQSPLHF.

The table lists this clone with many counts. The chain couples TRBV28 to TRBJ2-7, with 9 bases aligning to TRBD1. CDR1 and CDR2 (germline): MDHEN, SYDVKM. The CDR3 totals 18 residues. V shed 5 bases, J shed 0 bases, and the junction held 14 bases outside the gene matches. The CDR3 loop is CASSPIPGQGPSSYEQYF. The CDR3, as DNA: TGTGCCAGCAGTCCTATTCCGGGACAGGGCCCCAGCTCCTACGAGCAGTACTTC.

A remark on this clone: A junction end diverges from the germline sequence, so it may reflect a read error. In nucleotides, the CDR3 is TGCAGTGCCTCGACAGCGTCTGGCTTC. This sequence encodes CSASTASGF. This chain connects TRBV20-1 to TRBJ1-2, with D tentatively TRBD1 (5 bases). CDR3 size: 9 residues. CDR1 is DFQATT and CDR2 is SNEGSKA in the germline V gene (reference sequence).

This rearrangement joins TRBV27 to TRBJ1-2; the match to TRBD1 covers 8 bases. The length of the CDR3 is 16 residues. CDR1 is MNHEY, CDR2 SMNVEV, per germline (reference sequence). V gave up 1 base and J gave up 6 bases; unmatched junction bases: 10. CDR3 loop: CASSLFSTGVFHGYTF. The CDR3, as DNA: TGTGCCAGCAGTTTATTCTCGACAGGGGTGTTTCATGGCTACACCTTC.

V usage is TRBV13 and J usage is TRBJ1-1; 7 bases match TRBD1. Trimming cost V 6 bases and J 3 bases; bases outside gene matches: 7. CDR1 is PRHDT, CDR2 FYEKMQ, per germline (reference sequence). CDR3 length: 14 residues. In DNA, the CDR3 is TGTGCCAGCAGAGAGACAGGGACAGACACTGAAGCTTTCTTT. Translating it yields CASRETGTDTEAFF.

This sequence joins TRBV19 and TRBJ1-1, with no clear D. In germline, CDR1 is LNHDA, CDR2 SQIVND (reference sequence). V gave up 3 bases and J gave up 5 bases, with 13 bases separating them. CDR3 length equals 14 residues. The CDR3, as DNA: TGTGCCAGTAGTATCGTCGGGGTAAAGACTGAAGCTTTCTTT. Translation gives CASSIVGVKTEAFF.

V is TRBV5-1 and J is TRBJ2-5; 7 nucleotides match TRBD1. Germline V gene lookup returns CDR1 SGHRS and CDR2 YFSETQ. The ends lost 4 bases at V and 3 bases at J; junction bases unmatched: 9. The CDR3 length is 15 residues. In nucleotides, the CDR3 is TGCGCCAGCAGCGTGGGGGACAGCTACAAAGAGACCCAGTACTTC. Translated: CASSVGDSYKETQYF.